This TCR beta chain was captured in a study of TIL therapy for anti-PD-1-resistant metastatic lung cancer. Study details: Most patients had lung adenocarcinoma. Study results and limitations: Infused TIL clonotypes partially replaced the baseline blood repertoire, then decayed over months. This highly selected cohort may not generalize to typical lung cancer patients.

This was the immunoSEQ v3 assay. The table came from immunoSEQ multiplex PCR; TCRdb's copy has only in-frame clones and leaves some out. The data hold 15,000 to 20,000 clones, with 83% observed a single time. The CDR3 contains 15 residues. A note on this clone: What it recognizes is unknown.

The time point here: pre-treatment sample, taken before nivolumab and TIL therapy. Stage 4 NSCLC adults joined between 2017 and 2020. The material was blood, obtained at baseline. The J gene is TRBJ2-2, the V gene TRBV21-1. TRBV21-1 is a pseudogene locus. This sequence originates from a person between 25 and 80 years old with non-small cell lung cancer. The CDR3: CASSKASSTTGELFF. In DNA, the CDR3 is TGTGCCAGCAGCAAAGCGAGCAGCACCACCGGGGAGCTGTTTTTT.